This is a list of T cell receptor beta chains from one sample in a study of graft-versus-host responses after intestinal transplantation. The antigens these receptors bind are not known. Only in-frame clones appear in the TCRdb table, and some are missing; sequencing was by immunoSEQ multiplex PCR. The sample lists about 86,000 clones, roughly 90% occurring once. Material: unstimulated CD4+ T cells sorted from spleen or lymph node cells, obtained before transplant. The origin of the receptors is a human donor who was the organ donor for an intestinal transplant. CDR3s leave out the opening cysteine and the closing phenylalanine or tryptophan.

>TRBV21-1
ASSKADRGTMNTEAF
>TRBV7-8
ASIQSGSNGEQY
>TRBV6-6
ASSYLIAPTYEQY
>TRBV18
ASSPPAGAGGYT
>TRBV27
ASSPLQGFGEKLF
>TRBV7-9
ASSPGPQASSYEQY
>TRBV5-4
ASSIAAGELF
>TRBV19
ASSISGGPTYEQY
>TRBV18
ASSQTPDRGHEQY
>TRBV7-9
ASSLKGAYNNEQF
>TRBV5-1
ASSLGAYNEQF
>TRBV7-6
ASSPIRTGGGRVSEQF
>TRBV29-1
SARDSYGYT
>TRBV5-1
ASSLGTPGDYGYT
>TRBV4-1
ASSPLYVRHNEQF
>TRBV7-9
ASSQGDRGPF
>TRBV5-1
ASATSGGTTDTQY
>TRBV18
ASSKSVVGVNNEQF
>TRBV21-1
ASSKAGSWEKETQY
>TRBV2
ASSGPAGHQY
>TRBV5-6
ASSLGLAIWAQETQY
>TRBV6-1
ASGRERKSEQY
>TRBV28
ASSSPGQGTFGNQPQH
>TRBV2
ASSSDRGSQY